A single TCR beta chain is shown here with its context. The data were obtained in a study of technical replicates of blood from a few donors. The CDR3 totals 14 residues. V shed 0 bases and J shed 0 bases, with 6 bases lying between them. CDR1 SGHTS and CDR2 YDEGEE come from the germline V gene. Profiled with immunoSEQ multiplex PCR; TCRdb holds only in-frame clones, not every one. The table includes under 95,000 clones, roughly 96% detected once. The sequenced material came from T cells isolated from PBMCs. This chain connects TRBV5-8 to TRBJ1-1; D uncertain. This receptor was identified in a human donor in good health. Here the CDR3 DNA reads TGTGCCAGCAGCTTGGGCCAGGTGAACACTGAAGCTTTCTTT. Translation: CASSLGQVNTEAFF.